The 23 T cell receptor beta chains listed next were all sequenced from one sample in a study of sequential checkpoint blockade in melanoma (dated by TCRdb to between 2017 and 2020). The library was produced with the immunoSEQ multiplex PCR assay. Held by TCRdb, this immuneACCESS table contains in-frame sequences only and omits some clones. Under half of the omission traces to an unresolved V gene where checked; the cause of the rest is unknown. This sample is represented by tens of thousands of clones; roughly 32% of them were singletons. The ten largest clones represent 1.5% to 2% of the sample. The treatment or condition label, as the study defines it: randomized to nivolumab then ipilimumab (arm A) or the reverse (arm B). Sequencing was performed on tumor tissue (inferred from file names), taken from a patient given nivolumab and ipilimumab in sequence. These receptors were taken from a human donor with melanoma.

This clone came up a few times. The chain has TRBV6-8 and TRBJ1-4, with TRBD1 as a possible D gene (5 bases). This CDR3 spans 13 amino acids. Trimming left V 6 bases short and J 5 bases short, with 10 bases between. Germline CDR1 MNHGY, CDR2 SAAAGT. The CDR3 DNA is TGTGCCAGCAGGAGACAGTCAAATGAAAAACTGTTTTTT. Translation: CASRRQSNEKLFF.

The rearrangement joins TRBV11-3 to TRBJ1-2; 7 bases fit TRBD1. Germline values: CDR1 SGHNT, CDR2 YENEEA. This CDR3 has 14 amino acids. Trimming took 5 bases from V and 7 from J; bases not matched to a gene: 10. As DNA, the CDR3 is TGTGCCAGCAGCCCTCAGGGGGGAGGGATTGGCTACACCTTC. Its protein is CASSPQGGGIGYTF.

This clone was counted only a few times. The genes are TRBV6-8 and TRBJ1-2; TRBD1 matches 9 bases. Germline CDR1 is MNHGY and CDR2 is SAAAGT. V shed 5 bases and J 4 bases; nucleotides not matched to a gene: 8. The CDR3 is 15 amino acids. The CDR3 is CASSPLQGAIYGYTF. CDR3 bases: TGTGCCAGCAGTCCCTTACAGGGGGCGATCTATGGCTACACCTTC.

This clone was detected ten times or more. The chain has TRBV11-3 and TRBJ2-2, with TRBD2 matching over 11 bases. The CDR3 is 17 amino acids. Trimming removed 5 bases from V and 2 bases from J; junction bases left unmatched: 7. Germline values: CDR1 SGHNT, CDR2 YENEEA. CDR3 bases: TGTGCCAGCAGCCCCAACCTAGCGGGAGGTAACACCGGGGAGCTGTTTTTT. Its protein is CASSPNLAGGNTGELFF. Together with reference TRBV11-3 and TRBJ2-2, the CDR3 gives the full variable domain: EAGVVQSPRYKIIEKKQPVAFWCNPISGHNTLYWYLQNLGQGPELLIRYENEEAVDDSQLPKDRFSAERLKGVDSTLKIQPAELGDSAVYLCASSPNLAGGNTGELFFGEGSRLTVL.

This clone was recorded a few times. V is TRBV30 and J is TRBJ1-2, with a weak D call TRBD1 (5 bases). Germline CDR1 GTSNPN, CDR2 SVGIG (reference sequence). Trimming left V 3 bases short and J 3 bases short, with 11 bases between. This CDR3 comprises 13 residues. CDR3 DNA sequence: TGTGCCTGGAGCGGGGGTAGGGACTATGGCTACACCTTC. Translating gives CAWSGGRDYGYTF.

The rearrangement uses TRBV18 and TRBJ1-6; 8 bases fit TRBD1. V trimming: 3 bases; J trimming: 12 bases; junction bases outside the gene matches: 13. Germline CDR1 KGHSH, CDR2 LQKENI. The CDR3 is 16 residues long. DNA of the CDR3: TGTGCCAGCTCACCGTCTACAGGGGGAGTACGTGGACCCCTCCACTTT. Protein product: CASSPSTGGVRGPLHF.

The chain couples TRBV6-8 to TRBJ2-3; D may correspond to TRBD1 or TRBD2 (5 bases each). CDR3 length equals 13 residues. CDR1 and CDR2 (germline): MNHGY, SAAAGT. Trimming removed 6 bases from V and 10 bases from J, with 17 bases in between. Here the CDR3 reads CASSPTRRDAQYF. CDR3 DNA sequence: TGTGCCAGCAGCCCCACCCGACGGGACGCGCAGTATTTT.

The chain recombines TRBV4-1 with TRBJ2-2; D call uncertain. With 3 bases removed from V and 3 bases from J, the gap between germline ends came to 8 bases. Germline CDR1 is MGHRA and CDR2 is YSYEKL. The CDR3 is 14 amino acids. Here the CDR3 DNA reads TGCGCCAGCAGCCACGGATGGGACACCGGGGAGCTGTTTTTT. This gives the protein CASSHGWDTGELFF.

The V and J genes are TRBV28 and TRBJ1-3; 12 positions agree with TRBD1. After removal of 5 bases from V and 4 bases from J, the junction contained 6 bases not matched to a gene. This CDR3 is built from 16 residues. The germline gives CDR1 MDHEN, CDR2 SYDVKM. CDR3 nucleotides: TGTGCCAGCAGTAAGGGACAGGGGGCGAGAGGAAACACCATATATTTT. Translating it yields CASSKGQGARGNTIYF.

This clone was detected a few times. CDR3 in amino acids: CASSPAADSPLHF. CDR3 nucleotide sequence: TGTGCCAGCTCACCGGCCGCCGATTCACCCCTCCACTTT. The V and J genes are TRBV18 and TRBJ1-6; the D is unclear. The CDR3 is 13 amino acids. Trimming stripped 3 bases from V and 8 bases from J, with 8 bases between. CDR1 is KGHSH, CDR2 LQKENI, per germline.

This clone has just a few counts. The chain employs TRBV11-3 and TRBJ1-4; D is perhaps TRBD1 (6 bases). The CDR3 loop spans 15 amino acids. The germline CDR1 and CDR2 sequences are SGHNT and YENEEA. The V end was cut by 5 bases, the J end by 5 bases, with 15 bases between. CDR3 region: CASSQMGTKNEKLFF. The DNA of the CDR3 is TGTGCCAGCAGCCAGATGGGGACAAAGAATGAAAAACTGTTTTTT.

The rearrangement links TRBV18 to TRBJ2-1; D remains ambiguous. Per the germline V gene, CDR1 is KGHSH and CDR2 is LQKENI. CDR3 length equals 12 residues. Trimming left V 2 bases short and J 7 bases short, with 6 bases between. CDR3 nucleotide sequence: TGTGCCAGCTCACCAGATTGGAATGAGCAGTTCTTC. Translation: CASSPDWNEQFF. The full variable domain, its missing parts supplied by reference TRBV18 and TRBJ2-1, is NAGVMQNPRHLVRRRGQEARLRCSPMKGHSHVYWYRQLPEEGLKFMVYLQKENIIDESGMPKERFSAEFPKEGPSILRIQQVVRGDSAAYFCASSPDWNEQFFGPGTRLTVL.

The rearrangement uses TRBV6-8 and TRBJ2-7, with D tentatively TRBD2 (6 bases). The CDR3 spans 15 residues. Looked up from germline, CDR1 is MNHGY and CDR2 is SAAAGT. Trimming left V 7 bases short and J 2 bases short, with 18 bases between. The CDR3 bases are TGTGCCAGCAATGGTGGGCGGGATCTCCCCTACGAGCAGTACTTC. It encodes CASNGGRDLPYEQYF.

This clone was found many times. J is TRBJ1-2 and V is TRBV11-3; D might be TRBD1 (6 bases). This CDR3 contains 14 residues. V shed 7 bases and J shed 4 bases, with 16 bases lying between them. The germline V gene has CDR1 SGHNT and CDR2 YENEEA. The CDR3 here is CASTPGGLIYGYTF. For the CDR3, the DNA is TGTGCCAGCACCCCGGGGGGGCTTATCTATGGCTACACCTTC.

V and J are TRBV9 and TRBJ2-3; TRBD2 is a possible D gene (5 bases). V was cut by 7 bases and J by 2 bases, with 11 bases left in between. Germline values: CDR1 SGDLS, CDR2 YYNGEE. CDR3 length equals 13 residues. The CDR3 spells CASATRDTDTQYF. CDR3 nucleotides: TGTGCCAGCGCCACCCGGGACACAGATACGCAGTATTTT.

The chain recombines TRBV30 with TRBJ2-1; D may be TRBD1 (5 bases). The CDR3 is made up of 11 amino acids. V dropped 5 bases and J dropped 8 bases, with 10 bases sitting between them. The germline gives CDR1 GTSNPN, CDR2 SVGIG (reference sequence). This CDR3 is CAWVGVHEQFF. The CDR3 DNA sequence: TGTGCCTGGGTAGGGGTTCATGAGCAGTTCTTC.

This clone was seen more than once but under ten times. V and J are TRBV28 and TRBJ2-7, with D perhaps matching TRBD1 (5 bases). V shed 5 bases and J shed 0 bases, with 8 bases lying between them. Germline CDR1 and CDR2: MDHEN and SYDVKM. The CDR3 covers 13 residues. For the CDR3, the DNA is TGTGCCAGCAGTCGACAGCACTCCTACGAGCAGTACTTC. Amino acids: CASSRQHSYEQYF. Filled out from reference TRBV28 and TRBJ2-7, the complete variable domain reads DVKVTQSSRYLVKRTGEKVFLECVQDMDHENMFWYRQDPGLGLRLIYFSYDVKMKEKGDIPEGYSVSREKKERFSLILESASTNQTSMYLCASSRQHSYEQYFGPGTRLTVT.

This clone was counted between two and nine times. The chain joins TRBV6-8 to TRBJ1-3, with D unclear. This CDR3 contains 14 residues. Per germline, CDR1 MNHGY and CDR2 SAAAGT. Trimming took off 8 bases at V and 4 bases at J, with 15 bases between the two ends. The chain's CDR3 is CASVGGGWGNTIYF. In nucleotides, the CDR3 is TGTGCCAGCGTTGGAGGAGGGTGGGGAAACACCATATATTTT.

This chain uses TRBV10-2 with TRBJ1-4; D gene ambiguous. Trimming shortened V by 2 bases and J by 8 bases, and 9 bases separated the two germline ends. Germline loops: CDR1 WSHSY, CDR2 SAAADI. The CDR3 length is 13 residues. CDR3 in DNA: TGCGCCAGCAGTGAGAACTCTCGGGAAAAACTGTTTTTT. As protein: CASSENSREKLFF.

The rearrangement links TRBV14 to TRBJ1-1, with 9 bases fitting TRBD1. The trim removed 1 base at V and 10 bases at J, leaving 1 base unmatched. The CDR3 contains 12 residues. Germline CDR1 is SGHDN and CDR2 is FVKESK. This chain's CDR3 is CASSQGTGVAFF. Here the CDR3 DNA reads TGTGCCAGCAGCCAAGGGACAGGGGTAGCTTTCTTT.

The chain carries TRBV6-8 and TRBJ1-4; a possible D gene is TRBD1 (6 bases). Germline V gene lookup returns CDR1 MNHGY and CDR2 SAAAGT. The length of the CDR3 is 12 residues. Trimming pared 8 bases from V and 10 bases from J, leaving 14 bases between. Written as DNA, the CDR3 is TGTGCCAGCGCGGGGGCAGGAGGAAAACTGTTTTTT. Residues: CASAGAGGKLFF.

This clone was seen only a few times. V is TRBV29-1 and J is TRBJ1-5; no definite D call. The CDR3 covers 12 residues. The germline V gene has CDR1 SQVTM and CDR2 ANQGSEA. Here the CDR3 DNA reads TGCAGTCACAATAGATGGAATCAGCCCCAGCATTTT. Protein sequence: CSHNRWNQPQHF. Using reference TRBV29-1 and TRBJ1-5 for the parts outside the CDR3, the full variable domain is SAVISQKPSRDICQRGTSLTIQCQVDSQVTMMFWYRQQPGQSLTLIATANQGSEATYESGFVIDKFPISRPNLTFSTLTVSNMSPEDSSIYLCSHNRWNQPQHFGDGTRLSIL.

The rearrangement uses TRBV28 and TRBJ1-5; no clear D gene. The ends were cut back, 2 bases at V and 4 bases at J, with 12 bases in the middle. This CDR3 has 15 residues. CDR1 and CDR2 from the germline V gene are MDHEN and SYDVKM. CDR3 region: CASSLGWAENQPQHF. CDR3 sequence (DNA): TGTGCCAGCAGTTTAGGTTGGGCAGAAAATCAGCCCCAGCATTTT.